Listed here are 32 T cell receptor beta chains from one sample, sequenced in a study of T-cell reconstitution after alpha-beta-depleted transplantation in children. As it was prepared, the TCRbeta library received unique molecular identifiers. TCRdb reprocessed the PCR reads with MiXCR, giving one entry per CDR3 protein. Among about 830,000 distinct CDR3 sequences, roughly 15% were seen once, and the ten largest hold 5%. This specimen consisted of PBMCs, mostly from graft donor cells, obtained 360 days after TCRalphabeta/CD19-depleted stem cell transplant. The receptor set was obtained from a male patient aged 5 to 17 who had a stem cell transplant for acute lymphoblastic leukemia, so the T cells may come from the graft donor.

This clonotype was counted a few times. The chain recombines TRBV6-1 with TRBJ2-3; 12 bases match TRBD1. V shed 10 bases, J shed 4 bases, and the junction held 9 bases outside the gene matches. This CDR3 comprises 15 residues. CDR1 and CDR2 from the germline V gene are MNHNS and SASEGT. The CDR3 loop is CATGDRGLSSDTQYF. The DNA of the CDR3 is TGTGCCACCGGGGACAGGGGGCTTTCATCAGATACGCAGTATTTT.

This chain links TRBV20-1 with TRBJ2-1, with D unresolved. Per the germline V gene, CDR1 is DFQATT and CDR2 is SNEGSKA (reference sequence). The CDR3 runs 11 residues. V shed 3 bases and J shed 12 bases, with 12 bases lying between them. In DNA, the CDR3 is TGCAGTGCTAGCAGTTTAGTCGGGCAGTTCTTC. It translates to CSASSLVGQFF.

This clonotype was recorded a few times. This chain joins TRBV4-1 and TRBJ2-2; 8 nucleotides line up with TRBD2. The CDR3 is 15 amino acids. Germline CDR1 MGHRA, CDR2 YSYEKL. The J segment lost 5 bases and the V segment lost 10 bases, leaving 12 bases of the junction unmatched. The CDR3 nucleotides are TGCGCCATCGAAGGCCCGGGACTAGGGACCGGGGAGCTGTTTTTT. It yields the protein CAIEGPGLGTGELFF.

This clonotype was observed many times. The chain is built from TRBV5-6 and TRBJ2-1; D gene ambiguous. Deletions cut 4 bases from V and 8 bases from J, with 13 bases between. Germline V gene sequence: CDR1 SGHDT, CDR2 YYEEEE. This CDR3 contains 13 residues. The CDR3 bases are TGTGCCAGCAGCAATGGACCGTTGGATGAGCAGTTCTTC. Its protein is CASSNGPLDEQFF.

J is TRBJ2-1 and V is TRBV4-1; D is undetermined. The CDR3 extends over 15 amino acids. V dropped 2 bases and J dropped 1 base, with 9 bases sitting between them. Germline V CDR1 and CDR2: MGHRA, YSYEKL. The CDR3 region is CASSQIRGSYNEQFF. For the CDR3, the DNA is TGCGCCAGCAGCCAAATACGCGGATCCTACAATGAGCAGTTCTTC.

This clonotype has just a few counts. The chain employs TRBV5-1 and TRBJ2-1; 10 bases align to TRBD2. V was pared by 5 bases and J by 3 bases, with 5 bases of the junction left unmatched. CDR3 size: 15 residues. Looked up from germline, CDR1 is SGHRS and CDR2 is YFSETQ. In nucleotides, the CDR3 is TGCGCCAGCAGTTATAGCGGGGGGATCTACAATGAGCAGTTCTTC. Residues: CASSYSGGIYNEQFF.

There are many counts of this clonotype. This chain uses TRBV27 with TRBJ1-4, with D tentatively TRBD1 (6 bases). CDR3 length: 14 residues. V was trimmed by 3 bases and J by 4 bases, leaving 9 bases between them. Germline V lookup: CDR1 MNHEY, CDR2 SMNVEV (reference sequence). CDR3 region: CASSLPGVNEKLFF. CDR3 nucleotide sequence: TGTGCCAGCAGTTTGCCAGGGGTTAATGAAAAACTGTTTTTT.

This chain links TRBV29-1 with TRBJ1-2, with 8 positions matching TRBD1. CDR1 is SQVTM, CDR2 ANQGSEA, per germline. CDR3 size: 13 residues. Losses at the gene ends were 5 bases for V and 5 bases for J; bases not matched to a gene: 7. CDR3 sequence: CSVLGQGSYGYTF. CDR3 DNA: TGCAGCGTTTTAGGACAGGGATCATATGGCTACACCTTC.

This clonotype was counted between two and nine times. The chain recombines TRBV29-1 with TRBJ2-2, with D hard to call. Deletions cut 0 bases from V and 6 bases from J, with 17 bases between. This CDR3 has 16 residues. The germline V gene has CDR1 SQVTM and CDR2 ANQGSEA. CDR3 residues: CSVEDIGSSGSGELFF. The DNA for the CDR3 is TGCAGCGTTGAAGACATAGGATCCTCTGGTTCCGGGGAGCTGTTTTTT.

This rearrangement joins TRBV5-1 to TRBJ2-1; D gene uncertain. The V gene's germline CDR1 is SGHRS and CDR2 YFSETQ. Deletions cut 2 bases from V and 10 bases from J, with 19 bases between. This CDR3 region has 15 residues. This CDR3 reads CASSFPLLGGREQFF. As DNA, the CDR3 is TGCGCCAGCAGCTTCCCCCTATTGGGCGGCCGGGAGCAGTTCTTC.

This clonotype was recorded at least ten times. The rearrangement links TRBV25-1 to TRBJ1-1, with D possibly matching TRBD1 (6 bases). Germline V lookup: CDR1 MGHDK, CDR2 SYGVNS. Trimming removed 1 base at V and 3 bases at J, with 18 bases between. This CDR3 is built from 17 residues. CDR3 residues: CASSELSALEGDTEAFF. For the CDR3, the DNA is TGTGCCAGCAGTGAATTGTCAGCCCTCGAGGGGGACACTGAAGCTTTCTTT.

This clonotype occurred a few times. The rearrangement uses TRBV20-1 and TRBJ2-3; D is unclear. The germline gives CDR1 DFQATT, CDR2 SNEGSKA (reference sequence). This CDR3 region has 14 residues. Trimming stripped 4 bases from V and 5 bases from J, with 16 bases between. The DNA for the CDR3 is TGCAGTGCTAATGGGCGATCAGGCGGAGATACGCAGTATTTT. Its protein product is CSANGRSGGDTQYF.

This clonotype was seen repeatedly, ten times or more. The chain employs TRBV5-1 and TRBJ2-3, with TRBD2 identical over 10 bases. This CDR3 contains 18 residues. V shed 4 bases and J 2 bases; nucleotides not matched to a gene: 13. CDR1 is SGHRS and CDR2 is YFSETQ in the germline V gene. The CDR3 DNA reads as TGCGCCAGCAGCAAGTCGGGCCTAGCGGGAGTCCCCACAGATACGCAGTATTTT. Translating it yields CASSKSGLAGVPTDTQYF. Using reference TRBV5-1 and TRBJ2-3 for the parts outside the CDR3, the full variable domain is KAGVTQTPRYLIKTRGQQVTLSCSPISGHRSVSWYQQTPGQGLQFLFEYFSETQRNKGNFPGRFSGRQFSNSRSEMNVSTLELGDSALYLCASSKSGLAGVPTDTQYFGPGTRLTVL.

In this sample, this clonotype turned up many times. The V gene is TRBV7-2, the J gene TRBJ2-1; 7 bases map to TRBD2. CDR1 SGHTA and CDR2 FQGNSA come from the germline V gene. The CDR3 totals 16 residues. Trimming removed 1 base from V and 7 bases from J; junction bases left unmatched: 10. Here the CDR3 reads CASSLGGYWRGNEQFF. For the CDR3, the DNA is TGTGCCAGCAGCTTAGGGGGTTACTGGCGGGGGAATGAGCAGTTCTTC. Supplemented by reference TRBV7-2 and TRBJ2-1, the full variable domain reads GAGVSQSPSNKVTEKGKDVELRCDPISGHTALYWYRQSLGQGLEFLIYFQGNSAPDKSGLPSDRFSAERTGGSVSTLTIQRTQQEDSAVYLCASSLGGYWRGNEQFFGPGTRLTVL.

This clonotype was counted only a few times. The chain combines TRBV5-1 with TRBJ2-5; TRBD1 might be the D (5 bases). CDR3 length: 14 residues. V lost 4 bases and J 7 bases, leaving 17 bases between the germline ends. In germline, CDR1 is SGHRS, CDR2 YFSETQ. In nucleotides, the CDR3 is TGCGCCAGCAGCCCTTCTCAGGTCCAGGGGACCCAGTACTTC. Translated: CASSPSQVQGTQYF.

This chain links TRBV12-3 or TRBV12-4 with TRBJ2-5; possible D gene TRBD2, 7 bases. V was clipped by 1 base and J by 9 bases, with 12 bases between them. This CDR3 is 13 amino acids long. This CDR3 reads CASSLGGRGAQYF. The CDR3 DNA is TGTGCCAGCAGTTTAGGGGGGAGGGGGGCCCAGTACTTC.

This clonotype has just a few counts. The rearrangement joins TRBV27 to TRBJ2-7, with D maybe TRBD1 (5 bases). CDR3 length equals 19 residues. The germline gives CDR1 MNHEY, CDR2 SMNVEV (reference sequence). Trimming left V 7 bases short and J 4 bases short, with 32 bases between. CDR3 sequence reads: CASTLSVGVGFIQGYEQYF. CDR3 coding DNA: TGTGCCAGCACCTTAAGTGTAGGGGTCGGCTTCATACAAGGTTACGAGCAGTACTTC.

This rearrangement joins TRBV5-1 to TRBJ2-1; TRBD2 matches 7 bases. The CDR3 sequence is 13 residues long. Germline values: CDR1 SGHRS, CDR2 YFSETQ. The trim removed 7 bases at V and 6 bases at J, leaving 7 bases unmatched. The CDR3 loop is CASQSRGVNEQFF. The CDR3 DNA follows: TGCGCCAGCCAATCCCGGGGGGTCAATGAGCAGTTCTTC.

V and J are TRBV27 and TRBJ2-2; 8 nucleotides line up with TRBD2. V was clipped by 5 bases and J by 3 bases; unmatched bases: 11. This CDR3 is 17 amino acids long. The V gene's germline CDR1 is MNHEY and CDR2 SMNVEV (reference sequence). The CDR3 coding sequence is TGTGCCAGCAGTCCCGAGTTAGCGGGACTTTACACCGGGGAGCTGTTTTTT. Amino acids: CASSPELAGLYTGELFF.

This clonotype was seen a handful of times. CDR3 sequence (DNA): TGCGCCAGCAGCCAAGTTGTCCCCGGACTAGCGGGAGGGCCGGGAGATGAGCAGTTCTTC. Encoded protein: CASSQVVPGLAGGPGDEQFF. The chain combines TRBV4-1 with TRBJ2-1; 15 nucleotides align to TRBD2. The junction had 15 bases not matched to a gene; V was cut back by 1 base and J by 8 bases. The CDR3 runs to 20 residues. Germline V lookup: CDR1 MGHRA, CDR2 YSYEKL.

This clonotype was observed a handful of times. V usage is TRBV12-3 or TRBV12-4 and J usage is TRBJ1-5; 8 bases agree with TRBD1. This CDR3 spans 14 amino acids. The V gene end was trimmed by 5 bases and the J gene end by 6 bases; junction bases not matched to a gene: 6. For the CDR3, the DNA is TGTGCCAGCAGTCCTACAGGGGGAAGTCAGCCCCAGCATTTT. Protein: CASSPTGGSQPQHF.

There are a few counts of this clonotype. V usage is TRBV20-1 and J usage is TRBJ2-3; 12 bases line up with TRBD2. The CDR3 is made up of 16 amino acids. Trimming at V came to 3 bases and at J to 4 bases, leaving 8 bases not matched to a gene. Germline V lookup: CDR1 DFQATT, CDR2 SNEGSKA (reference sequence). The CDR3: CSARGASGRVADTQYF. The CDR3 nucleotides are TGCAGTGCTAGGGGCGCTAGCGGGAGGGTGGCAGATACGCAGTATTTT.

In its sample, this clonotype was seen many times. The gene calls are TRBV7-8 and TRBJ1-2; 10 bases line up with TRBD1. Unmatched junction bases numbered 5, after V lost 2 bases and J lost 2 bases. Germline CDR1 and CDR2: SGHVS and FQNEAQ. The CDR3 is 16 residues long. CDR3 sequence (DNA): TGTGCCAGCAGCTTATTGGGGACAGGGGAAAACTATGGCTACACCTTC. As protein: CASSLLGTGENYGYTF.

The V gene is TRBV18, the J gene TRBJ2-2; D unclear. This CDR3 contains 13 residues. V dropped 1 base and J dropped 6 bases, with 6 bases sitting between them. Germline V gene data show CDR1 as KGHSH and CDR2 as LQKENI. The CDR3 sequence: CASSPQDAGELFF. The CDR3 DNA reads TGTGCCAGCTCACCACAGGACGCCGGGGAGCTGTTTTTT. Full variable domain (remainder filled in from reference TRBV18 and TRBJ2-2): NAGVMQNPRHLVRRRGQEARLRCSPMKGHSHVYWYRQLPEEGLKFMVYLQKENIIDESGMPKERFSAEFPKEGPSILRIQQVVRGDSAAYFCASSPQDAGELFFGEGSRLTVL.

Worth noting for this clonotype: A read error may produce the germline difference seen at one junction end. The chain carries TRBV7-9 and TRBJ2-1; possible D gene TRBD2, 5 bases. The CDR3 has 16 amino acids. Germline loops: CDR1 SEHNR, CDR2 FQNEAQ (reference sequence). The CDR3 here is CASSLTLGVTYNEKFF. The CDR3 DNA reads as TGTGCCAGCAGCTTAACTCTCGGGGTAACCTACAATGAGAAGTTCTTC.

Only a few counts were recorded for this clonotype. The chain couples TRBV20-1 to TRBJ2-1; D uncertain. CDR1 DFQATT and CDR2 SNEGSKA come from the germline V gene (reference sequence). The V gene lost 2 bases and the J gene lost 3 bases, with 8 bases spanning the gap. The CDR3 runs to 13 residues. The CDR3 spells CSARRAHYNEQFF. CDR3 in DNA: TGCAGTGCTAGACGGGCCCACTACAATGAGCAGTTCTTC.

The chain has TRBV12-3 or TRBV12-4 and TRBJ2-1; 7 positions match TRBD2. The CDR3 totals 15 residues. Germline trimming cut 4 bases from V and 6 bases from J; bases unmatched to any gene: 9. CDR3 nucleotide sequence: TGTGCCAGCAGTTCCCCCTGGGGGGGGATCAATGAGCAGTTCTTC. Its protein is CASSSPWGGINEQFF.

The table lists this clonotype with many counts. The chain uses TRBV24-1 and TRBJ2-7, with D unclear. V lost 5 bases and J 5 bases, leaving 21 bases between the germline ends. Germline values: CDR1 KGHDR, CDR2 SFDVKD. CDR3 length equals 16 residues. CDR3 loop: CATSAPRGEGAHEQYF. The DNA for the CDR3 is TGTGCCACCAGTGCCCCCCGTGGGGAAGGAGCGCACGAGCAGTACTTC.

The J gene is TRBJ2-1, the V gene TRBV6-2 or TRBV6-3, with D possibly being TRBD1 or TRBD2 (6 bases each). The CDR3 runs to 14 residues. With 2 bases removed from V and 2 bases from J, the gap between germline ends came to 7 bases. The germline V gene encodes CDR1 MNHEY and CDR2 SVGEGT. CDR3 in DNA: TGTGCCAGCAGTTACAGGGGGGCCTACAATGAGCAGTTCTTC. Protein: CASSYRGAYNEQFF.

This clonotype was counted a few times. V is TRBV4-1 and J is TRBJ2-5; TRBD1 agrees at 9 bases. Germline-derived CDR1 and CDR2 are MGHRA and YSYEKL. V was pared by 2 bases and J by 4 bases, with 11 bases of the junction left unmatched. The CDR3 length is 17 residues. CDR3 protein: CASSQKPGQGSTETQYF. CDR3 sequence (DNA): TGCGCCAGCAGCCAAAAACCGGGACAGGGAAGTACAGAGACCCAGTACTTC.

The DNA for the CDR3 is TGCGCCAGCAGCTCTGGAGGGACAGCTCTGAACACTGAAGCTTTCTTT. Residues: CASSSGGTALNTEAFF. The chain carries TRBV5-1 and TRBJ1-1; TRBD1 agrees at 7 bases. V lost 3 bases to trimming and J lost 0 bases; unmatched junction nucleotides: 8. The length of the CDR3 is 16 residues. Germline lookup yields CDR1 SGHRS and CDR2 YFSETQ.

This clonotype was counted only a few times. The chain employs TRBV6-1 and TRBJ2-1; D is ambiguous. The germline V and J ends were trimmed by 4 bases and 7 bases, with 8 bases remaining between them. Germline CDR1 MNHNS, CDR2 SASEGT. The CDR3 contains 12 residues. The CDR3: CASSGTKNEQFF. The DNA of the CDR3 is TGTGCCAGCAGTGGGACGAAAAATGAGCAGTTCTTC.